This T cell receptor beta chain was sequenced in a study of Tregs in tolerant kidney transplant recipients. Sequenced by immunoSEQ multiplex PCR; TCRdb stores in-frame clones only, minus some. Of fewer than 80,000 clones listed, about 98% are singletons. CDR1 and CDR2 (germline): LGHNA, YSLEER. This CDR3 has 13 amino acids. Between the trimmed V and J ends, which lost 5 bases and 0 bases, there was a span of 7 bases. Sequencing used Tregs from blood, obtained before the transplant. This receptor was taken from a human donor who received a combined kidney and bone marrow transplant. The chain combines TRBV4-3 with TRBJ1-1; D might be TRBD1 (5 bases). CDR3 sequence (DNA): TGCGCCAGCAGCTGGACACTGAACACTGAAGCTTTCTTT. Its translation is CASSWTLNTEAFF.